The 29 T cell receptor beta chains below come from one sample, sequenced in a study of Graves' ophthalmopathy and Graves' hyperthyroidism. TCR beta CDR3 amplification used RNA transcripts. HTBI-primed RT-PCR formed the first round, and a multiplex PCR formed the second. A single record per CDR3 protein comes from TCRdb applying MiXCR to the multiplex PCR reads. The table records about 740,000 distinct CDR3 sequences, roughly 40% of them present only once. The sample consisted of peripheral blood. All receptors come from an adult man with Graves' ophthalmopathy.

This clonotype was observed at least ten times. The V and J genes are TRBV20-1 and TRBJ1-4; D remains ambiguous. From germline, CDR1 is DFQATT and CDR2 SNEGSKA (reference sequence). Trimming removed 4 bases at V and 0 bases at J, with 12 bases between. The CDR3 consists of 15 residues. For the CDR3, the DNA is TGCAGTGCTAATCCGGCTAGTGCAACTAATGAAAAACTGTTTTTT. This codes for CSANPASATNEKLFF.

The chain joins TRBV10-3 to TRBJ1-5; tentative D call: TRBD1 (6 bases). CDR1 is ENHRY and CDR2 is SYGVKD in the germline V gene. The CDR3 has 15 amino acids. Trimming removed 6 bases from V and 11 bases from J, with 23 bases in between. The CDR3 sequence: CAISRNQGLQETQHF. CDR3 nucleotide sequence: TGTGCCATCAGCCGTAATCAGGGGCTTCAAGAGACCCAGCATTTT.

This sequence joins TRBV7-9 and TRBJ2-5, with a tentative D call TRBD2 (6 bases). V lost 5 bases and J 4 bases, leaving 17 bases between the germline ends. This CDR3 has 15 residues. Germline V CDR1 and CDR2: SEHNR, FQNEAQ (reference sequence). CDR3 sequence reads: CASSPTAGSVETQYF. Written as DNA, the CDR3 is TGTGCCAGCAGCCCCACCGCGGGGAGCGTAGAGACCCAGTACTTC.

CDR3 nucleotide sequence: TGCAGCGTTGAAGCGACTAGCGGTTACGAGCAGTACTTC. Amino acids: CSVEATSGYEQYF. The rearrangement joins TRBV29-1 to TRBJ2-7; TRBD2 matches at 9 bases. This CDR3 has 13 residues. The V and J ends lost 1 base and 4 bases, in that order; junction bases with no gene match: 2. CDR1 is SQVTM and CDR2 is ANQGSEA in the germline V gene.

The chain couples TRBV2 to TRBJ1-6; D is perhaps TRBD1 (6 bases). The germline V gene has CDR1 SNHLY and CDR2 FYNNEI. V lost 5 bases to trimming and J lost 8 bases, with 13 bases between them. The CDR3 spans 14 residues. DNA of the CDR3: TGTGCCAGCAGTCCGCTAACAGGGTATTCACCCCTCCACTTT. Protein: CASSPLTGYSPLHF. Filled out from reference TRBV2 and TRBJ1-6, the complete variable domain reads EPEVTQTPSHQVTQMGQEVILRCVPISNHLYFYWYRQILGQKVEFLVSFYNNEISEKSEIFDDQFSVERPDGSNFTLKIRSTKLEDSAMYFCASSPLTGYSPLHFGNGTRLTVT.

V and J are TRBV19 and TRBJ2-6, with D possibly matching TRBD1 (5 bases). The ends were cut back, 8 bases at V and 0 bases at J, with 11 bases in the middle. From germline, CDR1 is LNHDA and CDR2 SQIVND (reference sequence). The CDR3 is 15 amino acids. CDR3 residues: CASADSSSGANVLTF. The CDR3 DNA sequence: TGTGCCAGTGCAGACAGCAGCTCTGGGGCCAACGTCCTGACTTTC.

This clonotype has more than one count but fewer than ten. The CDR3 sequence: CASSLLGQLPETQYF. The CDR3 bases are TGTGCCAGCAGCTTACTGGGCCAGCTTCCAGAGACCCAGTACTTC. This chain uses TRBV7-2 with TRBJ2-5; no definite D call. CDR3 length: 15 amino acids. Trimming stripped 2 bases from V and 4 bases from J, with 14 bases between. The germline CDR1 and CDR2 sequences are SGHTA and FQGNSA.

This clonotype showed up just a few times. The gene calls are TRBV25-1 and TRBJ2-7; no definite D call. Per germline, CDR1 MGHDK and CDR2 SYGVNS. Trimming shortened V by 5 bases and J by 2 bases, and 7 bases separated the two germline ends. The CDR3 extends over 12 amino acids. The CDR3 DNA reads TGTGCCAGCAGTTTGAATGCCTACGAGCAGTACTTC. It codes for CASSLNAYEQYF.

This clonotype was seen many times. Relative to the germline gene, one junction end is altered; a read error may explain this. The genes are TRBV10-3 and TRBJ2-7, with TRBD1 as a possible D gene (5 bases). Germline-derived CDR1 and CDR2 are ENHRY and SYGVKD. This CDR3 region has 13 residues. The CDR3 sequence: CASSWRQSYEQYF. The CDR3 nucleotides read TGTGCCAGCAGTTGGCGACAGTCCTACGAGCAGTACTTC.

There are many counts of this clonotype. This rearrangement joins TRBV10-3 to TRBJ1-2; the D gene is possibly TRBD1 (5 bases). CDR1 ENHRY and CDR2 SYGVKD come from the germline V gene. Trimming removed 7 bases at V and 3 bases at J, with 12 bases between. This CDR3 spans 13 amino acids. CDR3 nucleotides: TGTGCCATCAAACCCCAGGGACACTATGGCTACACCTTC. Protein: CAIKPQGHYGYTF.

About this clonotype itself: It may be a read error: a sequence one base away is much more abundant. The CDR3: CASRLAGGTIEAFF. The CDR3 coding sequence is TGTGCCAGCAGATTAGCGGGAGGGACGATTGAAGCTTTCTTT. The rearrangement joins TRBV7-2 to TRBJ1-1, with TRBD1 as a possible D gene (5 bases). The CDR3 length is 14 residues. In germline, CDR1 is SGHTA, CDR2 FQGNSA.

This clonotype showed up just once. The genes are TRBV12-3 or TRBV12-4 and TRBJ2-2; possibly TRBD1 for D (5 bases). The CDR3 contains 15 residues. CDR3 amino acids: CASGLFQGWTGELFF. Here the CDR3 DNA reads TGTGCTAGTGGTTTGTTTCAGGGTTGGACCGGGGAGCTGTTTTTT.

The chain uses TRBV24-1 and TRBJ1-2, with 10 bases aligning to TRBD1. Looked up from germline, CDR1 is KGHDR and CDR2 is SFDVKD. The CDR3 runs to 13 residues. Unmatched junction bases numbered 7, after V lost 9 bases and J lost 7 bases. CDR3 bases: TGTGCCACCCAACCCCGGACAGGGGGTGGCTACACCTTC. This codes for CATQPRTGGGYTF.

This chain uses TRBV9 with TRBJ1-2; 8 nucleotides agree with TRBD1. Germline values: CDR1 SGDLS, CDR2 YYNGEE. The trim removed 7 bases at V and 7 bases at J, leaving 9 bases unmatched. This CDR3 is built from 13 residues. The CDR3, as DNA: TGTGCCAGCCAGGGGGCGGATTTAAGTGGCTACACCTTC. Translated: CASQGADLSGYTF.

The genes are TRBV24-1 and TRBJ1-5, with D perhaps TRBD1 (6 bases). Germline V gene sequence: CDR1 KGHDR, CDR2 SFDVKD. The V gene lost 4 bases and the J gene lost 11 bases, with 17 bases spanning the gap. The CDR3 runs 14 residues. The CDR3 DNA sequence: TGTGCCACCAGTGAAGTAGGGGGAGGAGAGACCCAGCATTTT. Amino acid sequence: CATSEVGGGETQHF.

V gene TRBV7-2 combines with J gene TRBJ1-6, with D possibly being TRBD1 (5 bases). The CDR3 covers 14 residues. The germline V and J ends were trimmed by 2 bases and 13 bases, with 15 bases remaining between them. The germline V gene has CDR1 SGHTA and CDR2 FQGNSA. The CDR3 here is CASSLRAGRVPLHF. The CDR3, as DNA: TGTGCCAGCAGCTTAAGGGCAGGGCGCGTCCCCCTCCACTTT. Together with reference TRBV7-2 and TRBJ1-6, the CDR3 gives the full variable domain: GAGVSQSPSNKVTEKGKDVELRCDPISGHTALYWYRQSLGQGLEFLIYFQGNSAPDKSGLPSDRFSAERTGGSVSTLTIQRTQQEDSAVYLCASSLRAGRVPLHFGNGTRLTVT.

This sequence joins TRBV7-2 and TRBJ2-5; TRBD2 matches 12 bases. V gave up 4 bases and J gave up 5 bases; unmatched junction bases: 8. Germline V gene sequence: CDR1 SGHTA, CDR2 FQGNSA. The CDR3 has 16 amino acids. CDR3 region: CASSSGPTSGGETQYF. The DNA of the CDR3 is TGTGCCAGCAGCTCCGGACCGACTAGCGGGGGTGAGACCCAGTACTTC.

The V call is TRBV10-3, the J call TRBJ2-7, with 8 bases fitting TRBD1. This CDR3 has 15 amino acids. CDR1 and CDR2 from the germline V gene are ENHRY and SYGVKD. After removal of 10 bases from V and 3 bases from J, the junction contained 14 bases not matched to a gene. The CDR3 DNA reads TGTGCCAGCAGCAGAATCGGACAGGGATACTACGAGCAGTACTTC. This translates into CASSRIGQGYYEQYF.

The chain joins TRBV6-5 to TRBJ1-2; 8 bases align to TRBD1. This CDR3 region has 16 residues. Germline CDR1 and CDR2: MNHEY and SVGAGI. V shed 2 bases, J shed 2 bases, and the junction held 7 bases outside the gene matches. The CDR3 bases are TGTGCCAGCAGTTACGAAGCCGGGACAGGCAACTATGGCTACACCTTC. Translated: CASSYEAGTGNYGYTF.

The rearrangement links TRBV7-3 to TRBJ2-7; the match to TRBD1 covers 9 bases. The J segment lost 3 bases and the V segment lost 8 bases, leaving 5 bases of the junction unmatched. The CDR3 is made up of 13 amino acids. The germline V gene has CDR1 SGHTA and CDR2 FQGTGA. The CDR3 loop is CASLGGQGYEQYF. As DNA, the CDR3 is TGTGCCAGCCTTGGGGGACAGGGCTACGAGCAGTACTTC.

The sample holds a few counts of this clonotype. V is TRBV29-1 and J is TRBJ1-1; TRBD1 is a possible D gene (5 bases). Germline V gene lookup returns CDR1 SQVTM and CDR2 ANQGSEA. The CDR3 contains 12 residues. CDR3 nucleotide sequence: TGCAGTGCTAGAGGACAAAACACTGAAGCTTTCTTT. Its protein is CSARGQNTEAFF.

In its sample, this clonotype was seen many times. The chain has TRBV19 and TRBJ1-5, with 9 bases fitting TRBD1. CDR1 is LNHDA, CDR2 SQIVND, per germline (reference sequence). The ends lost 9 bases at V and 6 bases at J; junction bases unmatched: 9. The CDR3 contains 14 residues. The CDR3 loop is CASFGTGSGQPQHF. CDR3 in DNA: TGTGCCAGCTTCGGGACAGGGAGTGGTCAGCCCCAGCATTTT.

The chain recombines TRBV6-5 with TRBJ2-5; D may be TRBD2 (6 bases). Germline CDR1 MNHEY, CDR2 SVGAGI. V was trimmed by 4 bases and J by 10 bases, leaving 19 bases between them. CDR3 length: 14 residues. In DNA, the CDR3 is TGTGCCAGCAGTTTGGGGGGAGGCGAGGGGATCCAGTACTTC. It is translated as CASSLGGGEGIQYF.

The chain couples TRBV12-3 or TRBV12-4 to TRBJ1-2; D is unclear. V lost 3 bases to trimming and J lost 0 bases, with 11 bases between them. The length of the CDR3 is 15 residues. This chain's CDR3 is CASSLRAGANYGYTF. CDR3 DNA: TGTGCCAGCAGTTTGCGAGCAGGAGCTAACTATGGCTACACCTTC.

This clonotype was detected a few times. The rearrangement uses TRBV20-1 and TRBJ1-5; tentative D call: TRBD1 (5 bases). Germline V CDR1 and CDR2: DFQATT, SNEGSKA (reference sequence). There are 13 residues in the CDR3. Trimming took 3 bases from V and 4 from J, leaving 10 bases between them. The CDR3 region has the DNA TGCAGTGCTAGTATGGGGGTAAATCAGCCCCAGCATTTT. It encodes CSASMGVNQPQHF.

The CDR3 DNA reads TGCAGCGTTGACGGACGGGCCACAGATACGCAGTATTTT. Translated: CSVDGRATDTQYF. The chain links TRBV29-1 to TRBJ2-3, with D hard to call. Germline-derived CDR1 and CDR2 are SQVTM and ANQGSEA. The CDR3 runs to 13 residues. Trimming stripped 3 bases from V and 2 bases from J, with 9 bases between.

This clonotype was seen a few times. The chain links TRBV2 to TRBJ2-7, with D maybe TRBD2 (6 bases). Germline V gene sequence: CDR1 SNHLY, CDR2 FYNNEI. This CDR3 region has 13 residues. The V and J ends lost 6 bases and 1 base respectively, with 10 bases between them. Here the CDR3 reads CASSTLASYEQYF. The DNA for the CDR3 is TGTGCCAGCAGCACTCTAGCGTCCTACGAGCAGTACTTC.

Only a few counts were recorded for this clonotype. The chain combines TRBV19 with TRBJ2-7; 11 bases are shared with TRBD2. The CDR3 runs 14 residues. Germline V gene lookup returns CDR1 LNHDA and CDR2 SQIVND (reference sequence). J was trimmed by 4 bases and V by 3 bases; bases with no gene match: 2. This CDR3 is CASSIASGGYEQYF. The CDR3, as DNA: TGTGCCAGTAGTATCGCTAGCGGGGGGTACGAGCAGTACTTC.

This clonotype was found a few times. The chain employs TRBV7-9 and TRBJ2-7; 9 positions agree with TRBD2. The CDR3 has 18 amino acids. Germline CDR1 SEHNR, CDR2 FQNEAQ (reference sequence). V lost 0 bases to trimming and J lost 3 bases; unmatched junction nucleotides: 12. The CDR3 region has the DNA TGTGCCAGCAGCTTAGCTAGCGGGAGTTCCCTTTCCCTCTACGAGCAGTACTTC. Its protein product is CASSLASGSSLSLYEQYF.